This TCR beta chain was sequenced for a study of blood T cell repertoires in COVID-19. Whole-study context: The study drew acute and convalescent COVID-19 samples from the United States, Italy and Spain.

Profiled with immunoSEQ multiplex PCR; TCRdb holds only in-frame clones, not every one. The table lists about 71,000 clones, 82% of them singletons. The trim removed 1 base at V and 0 bases at J, leaving 4 bases unmatched. The CDR3 has 16 residues. Looked up from germline, CDR1 is SGHRS and CDR2 is YFSETQ. This receptor was identified in a woman older than 75 with acute or convalescent COVID-19. The rearrangement uses TRBV5-1 and TRBJ1-3, with 7 bases identical to TRBD1. Sequenced input: peripheral blood. In DNA, the CDR3 is TGCGCCAGCAGCTTGACAGGGGTCAGCTCTGGAAACACCATATATTTT. Translated: CASSLTGVSSGNTIYF.